The 5 T cell receptor beta chains below come from one sample, sequenced in a study of cytomegalovirus exposure and HLA in healthy donors. The PCR used 60 Vbeta and 13 Jbeta primers. Method: immunoSEQ multiplex PCR; TCRdb's copy keeps in-frame clones and lacks some. In the table there are about 210,000 clones, around four fifths of which are singletons. Material: PBMCs. The source is a man in his forties in good health and CMV-seropositive.

This clone appeared a single time. This chain links TRBV19 with TRBJ2-1, with 11 bases matching TRBD2. Germline assignment: CDR1 LNHDA and CDR2 SQIVND (reference sequence). After removal of 6 bases from V and 5 bases from J, the junction contained 9 bases not matched to a gene. The CDR3 totals 16 residues. In DNA form, the CDR3 reads TGTGCCAGTAGCCGCGTTCTAGCGGGAGGTCACAATGAGCAGTTCTTC. Its protein product is CASSRVLAGGHNEQFF.

This rearrangement joins TRBV5-1 to TRBJ1-5; 7 bases line up with TRBD1. Germline V CDR1 and CDR2: SGHRS, YFSETQ. The V segment lost 4 bases and the J segment 0 bases; nucleotides outside the gene matches: 7. This CDR3 is built from 16 residues. The CDR3 spells CASSPGTEDSNQPQHF. The DNA for the CDR3 is TGCGCCAGCAGCCCGGGGACAGAAGATAGCAATCAGCCCCAGCATTTT.

The chain recombines TRBV4-1 with TRBJ2-7; D might be TRBD1 (6 bases). Germline CDR1 reads MGHRA; CDR2 reads YSYEKL. The germline V and J ends were trimmed by 0 bases and 8 bases, with 20 bases remaining between them. The CDR3 runs to 16 residues. CDR3 DNA: TGCGCCAGCAGCCAAGATCGCGACCAGGGGCCAGGAAAGCAGTACTTC. Its protein product is CASSQDRDQGPGKQYF.

This clone was counted only a few times. The chain links TRBV5-1 to TRBJ2-2; D uncertain. The CDR3 spans 15 residues. Germline CDR1 reads SGHRS; CDR2 reads YFSETQ. With 0 bases removed from V and 1 base from J, the gap between germline ends came to 7 bases. This CDR3 is CASSLEAENTGELFF. DNA for the CDR3: TGCGCCAGCAGCTTGGAGGCGGAGAACACCGGGGAGCTGTTTTTT. Full variable domain (rest looked up from reference TRBV5-1 and TRBJ2-2): KAGVTQTPRYLIKTRGQQVTLSCSPISGHRSVSWYQQTPGQGLQFLFEYFSETQRNKGNFPGRFSGRQFSNSRSEMNVSTLELGDSALYLCASSLEAENTGELFFGEGSRLTVL.

This clone was found once. The J gene is TRBJ1-2, the V gene TRBV11-2, with 9 bases lining up with TRBD1. V was clipped by 1 base and J by 7 bases; unmatched bases: 4. The CDR3 runs 14 residues. CDR1 is SGHAT, CDR2 FQNNGV, per germline. The CDR3 loop reads CASSLGTGEVGYTF. The CDR3 region has the DNA TGTGCCAGCAGCTTAGGGACAGGGGAAGTTGGCTACACCTTC.